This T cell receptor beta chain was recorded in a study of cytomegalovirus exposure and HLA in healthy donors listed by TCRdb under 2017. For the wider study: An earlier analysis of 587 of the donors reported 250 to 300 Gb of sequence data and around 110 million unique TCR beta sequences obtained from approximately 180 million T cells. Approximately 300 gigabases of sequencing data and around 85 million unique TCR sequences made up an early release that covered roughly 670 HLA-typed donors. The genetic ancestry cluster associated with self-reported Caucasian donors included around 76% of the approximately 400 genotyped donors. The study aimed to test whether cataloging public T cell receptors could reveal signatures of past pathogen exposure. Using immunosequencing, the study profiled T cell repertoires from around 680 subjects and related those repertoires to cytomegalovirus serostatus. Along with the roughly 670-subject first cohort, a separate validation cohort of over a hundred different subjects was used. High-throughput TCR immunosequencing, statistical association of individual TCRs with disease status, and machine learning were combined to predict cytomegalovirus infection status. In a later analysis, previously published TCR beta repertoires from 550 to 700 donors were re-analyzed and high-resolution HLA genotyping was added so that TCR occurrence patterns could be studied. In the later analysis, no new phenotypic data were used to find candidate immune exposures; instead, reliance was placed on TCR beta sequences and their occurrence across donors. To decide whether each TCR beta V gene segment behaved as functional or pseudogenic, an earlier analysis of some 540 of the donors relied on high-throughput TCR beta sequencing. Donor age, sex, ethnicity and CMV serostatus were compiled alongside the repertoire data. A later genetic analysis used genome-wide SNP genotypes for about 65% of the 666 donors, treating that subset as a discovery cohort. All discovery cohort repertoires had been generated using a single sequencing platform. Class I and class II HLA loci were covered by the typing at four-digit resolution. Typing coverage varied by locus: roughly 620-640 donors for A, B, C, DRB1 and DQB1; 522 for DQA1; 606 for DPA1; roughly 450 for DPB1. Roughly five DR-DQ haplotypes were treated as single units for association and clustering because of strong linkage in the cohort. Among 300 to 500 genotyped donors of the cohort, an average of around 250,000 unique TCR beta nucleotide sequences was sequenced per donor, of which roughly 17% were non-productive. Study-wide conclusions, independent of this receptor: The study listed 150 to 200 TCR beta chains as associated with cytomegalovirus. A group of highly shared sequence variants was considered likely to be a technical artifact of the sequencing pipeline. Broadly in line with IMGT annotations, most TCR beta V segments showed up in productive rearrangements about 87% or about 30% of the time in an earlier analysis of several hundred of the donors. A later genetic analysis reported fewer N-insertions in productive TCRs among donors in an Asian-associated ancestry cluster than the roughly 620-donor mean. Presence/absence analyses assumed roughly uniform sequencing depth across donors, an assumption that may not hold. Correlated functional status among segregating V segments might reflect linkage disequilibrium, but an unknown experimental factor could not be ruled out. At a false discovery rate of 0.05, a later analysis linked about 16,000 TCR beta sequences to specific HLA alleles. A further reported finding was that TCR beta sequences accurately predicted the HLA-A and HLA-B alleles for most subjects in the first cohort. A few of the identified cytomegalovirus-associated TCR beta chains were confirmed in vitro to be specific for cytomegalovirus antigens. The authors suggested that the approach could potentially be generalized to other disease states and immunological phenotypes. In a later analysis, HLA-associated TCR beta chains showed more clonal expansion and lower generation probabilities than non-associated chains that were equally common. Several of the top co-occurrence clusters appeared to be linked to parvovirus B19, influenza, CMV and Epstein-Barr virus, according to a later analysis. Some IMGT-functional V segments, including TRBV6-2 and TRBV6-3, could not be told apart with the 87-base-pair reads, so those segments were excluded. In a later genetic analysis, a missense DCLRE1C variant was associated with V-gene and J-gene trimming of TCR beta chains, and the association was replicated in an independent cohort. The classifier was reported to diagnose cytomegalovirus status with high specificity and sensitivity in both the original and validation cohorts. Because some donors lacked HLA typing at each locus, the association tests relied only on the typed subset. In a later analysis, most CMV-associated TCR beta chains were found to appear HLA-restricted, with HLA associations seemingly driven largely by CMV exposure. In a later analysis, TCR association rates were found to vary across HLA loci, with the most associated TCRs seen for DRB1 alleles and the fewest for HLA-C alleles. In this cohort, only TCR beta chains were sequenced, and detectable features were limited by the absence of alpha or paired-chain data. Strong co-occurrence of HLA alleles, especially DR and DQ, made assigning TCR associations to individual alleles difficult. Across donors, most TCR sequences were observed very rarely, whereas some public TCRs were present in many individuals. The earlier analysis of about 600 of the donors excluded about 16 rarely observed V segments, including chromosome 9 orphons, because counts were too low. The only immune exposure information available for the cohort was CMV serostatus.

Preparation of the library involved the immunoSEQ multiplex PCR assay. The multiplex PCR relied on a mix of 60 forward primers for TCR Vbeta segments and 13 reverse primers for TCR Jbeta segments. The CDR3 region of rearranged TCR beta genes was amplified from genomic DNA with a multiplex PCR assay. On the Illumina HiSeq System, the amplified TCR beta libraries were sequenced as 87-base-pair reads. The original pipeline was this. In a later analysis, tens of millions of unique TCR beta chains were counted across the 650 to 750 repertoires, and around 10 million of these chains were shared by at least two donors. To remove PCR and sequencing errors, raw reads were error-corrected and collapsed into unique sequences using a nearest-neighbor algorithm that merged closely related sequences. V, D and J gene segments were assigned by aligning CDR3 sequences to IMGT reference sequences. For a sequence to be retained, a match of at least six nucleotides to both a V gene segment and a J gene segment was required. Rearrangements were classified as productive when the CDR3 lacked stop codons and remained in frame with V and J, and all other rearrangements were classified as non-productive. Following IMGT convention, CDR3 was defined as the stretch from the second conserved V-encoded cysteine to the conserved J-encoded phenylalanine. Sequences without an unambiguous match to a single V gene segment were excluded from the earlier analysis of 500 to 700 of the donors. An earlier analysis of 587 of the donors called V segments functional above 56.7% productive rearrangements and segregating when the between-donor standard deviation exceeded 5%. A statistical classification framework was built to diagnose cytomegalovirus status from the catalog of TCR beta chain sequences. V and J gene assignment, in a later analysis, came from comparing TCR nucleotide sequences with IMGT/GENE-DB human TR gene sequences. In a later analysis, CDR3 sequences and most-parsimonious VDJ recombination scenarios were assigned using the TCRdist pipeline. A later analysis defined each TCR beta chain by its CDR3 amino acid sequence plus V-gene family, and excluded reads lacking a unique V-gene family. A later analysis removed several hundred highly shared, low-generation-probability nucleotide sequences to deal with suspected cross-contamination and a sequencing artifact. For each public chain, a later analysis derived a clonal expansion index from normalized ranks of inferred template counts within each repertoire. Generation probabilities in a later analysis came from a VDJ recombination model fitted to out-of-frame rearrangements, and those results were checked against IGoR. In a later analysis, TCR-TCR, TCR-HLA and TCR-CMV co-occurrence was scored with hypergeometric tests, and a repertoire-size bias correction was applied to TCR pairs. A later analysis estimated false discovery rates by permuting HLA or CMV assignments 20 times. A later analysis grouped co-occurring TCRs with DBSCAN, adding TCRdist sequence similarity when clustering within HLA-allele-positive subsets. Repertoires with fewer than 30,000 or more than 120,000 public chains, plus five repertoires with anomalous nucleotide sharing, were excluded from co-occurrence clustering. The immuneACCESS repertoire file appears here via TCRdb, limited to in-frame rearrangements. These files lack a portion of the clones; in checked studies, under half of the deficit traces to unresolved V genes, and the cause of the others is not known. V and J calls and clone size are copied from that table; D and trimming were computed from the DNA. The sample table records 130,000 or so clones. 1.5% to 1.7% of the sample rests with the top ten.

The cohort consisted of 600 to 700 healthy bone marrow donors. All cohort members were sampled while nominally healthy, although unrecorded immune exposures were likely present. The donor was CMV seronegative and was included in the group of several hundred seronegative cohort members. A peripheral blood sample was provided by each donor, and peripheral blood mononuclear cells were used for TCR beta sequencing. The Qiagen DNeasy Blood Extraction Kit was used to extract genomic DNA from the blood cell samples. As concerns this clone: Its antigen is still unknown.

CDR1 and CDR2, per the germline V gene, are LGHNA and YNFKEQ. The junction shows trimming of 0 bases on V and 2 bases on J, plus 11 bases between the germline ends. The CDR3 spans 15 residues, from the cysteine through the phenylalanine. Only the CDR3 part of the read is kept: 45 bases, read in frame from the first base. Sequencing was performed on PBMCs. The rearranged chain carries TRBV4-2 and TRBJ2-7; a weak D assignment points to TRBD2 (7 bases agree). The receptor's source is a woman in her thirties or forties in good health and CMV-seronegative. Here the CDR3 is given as CASSQEGGPAYEQYF. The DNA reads TGTGCCAGCAGCCAAGAGGGGGGGCCGGCCTACGAGCAGTACTTC.